These 13 T cell receptor beta chains came from one sample sequenced in a study. TCRdb re-analysed the 5' RACE reads in MiXCR, keeping a single row per CDR3 protein. In the table there are just under 65,000 distinct CDR3 sequences, less than 25% of which are singletons. The sequenced material came from memory CD4+ T cells sorted from a lymph node. Subset: memory CD4+ T cells, CD4+CD45RO+CD25-. Receptors originate from a female donor with breast cancer.

This clonotype occurred once. This may come from a read error, since a much larger clone is one base off. The chain couples TRBV6-5 to TRBJ1-1; no clear D. Germline V gene sequence: CDR1 MNHEY, CDR2 SVGAGI. CDR3 size: 13 residues. The V end lost 2 bases, the J end lost 8 bases, and 12 bases lay between the germline ends. The CDR3 protein is CASSYVPTTEAFF. CDR3 DNA sequence: TGTGCCAGCAGTTACGTCCCGACAACCGAAGCTTTCTTT.

This clonotype was seen ten or more times. The gene calls are TRBV7-9 and TRBJ1-1; no definite D call. Germline loops: CDR1 SEHNR, CDR2 FQNEAQ (reference sequence). The CDR3 covers 15 residues. V was cut by 6 bases and J by 1 base, with 15 bases left in between. The chain's CDR3 is CASSRASSGNTEAFF. The CDR3 DNA is TGTGCCAGCAGTCGGGCAAGTTCAGGGAACACTGAAGCTTTCTTT. Supplemented by reference TRBV7-9 and TRBJ1-1, the full variable domain reads DTGVSQNPRHKITKRGQNVTFRCDPISEHNRLYWYRQTLGQGPEFLTYFQNEAQLEKSRLLSDRFSAERPKGSFSTLEIQRTEQGDSAMYLCASSRASSGNTEAFFGQGTRLTVV.

This clonotype was seen once. The V gene is TRBV6-5, the J gene TRBJ1-2, with 8 bases identical to TRBD1. Germline V lookup: CDR1 MNHEY, CDR2 SVGAGI. This CDR3 has 17 residues. Trimming cost V 8 bases and J 6 bases; bases outside gene matches: 20. The CDR3 sequence: CASSIRLGQEARHGYTF. CDR3 nucleotide sequence: TGTGCCAGCTCCATAAGATTGGGACAGGAGGCGCGCCATGGCTACACCTTC.

This clonotype was observed once. V and J are TRBV18 and TRBJ1-6; 9 nucleotides agree with TRBD1. Losses at the gene ends were 5 bases for V and 11 bases for J; bases not matched to a gene: 10. This CDR3 has 15 residues. Germline V gene data show CDR1 as KGHSH and CDR2 as LQKENI. The CDR3 loop is CASSTGQGKVAPLHF. Here the CDR3 DNA reads TGTGCCAGCTCAACAGGACAGGGGAAAGTTGCACCCCTCCACTTT.

This clonotype appeared once. This chain links TRBV5-1 with TRBJ2-1; D possibly corresponds to TRBD1 (6 bases). The CDR3 sequence is 15 residues long. The V end was cut by 4 bases, the J end by 5 bases, with 16 bases between. Germline loops: CDR1 SGHRS, CDR2 YFSETQ. CDR3 loop: CASSPQGSIHNEQFF. The DNA of the CDR3 is TGCGCCAGCAGCCCGCAGGGGTCAATACACAATGAGCAGTTCTTC.

This clonotype came up a few times. The rearrangement links TRBV5-1 to TRBJ2-1; 9 bases match TRBD1. J was trimmed by 1 base and V by 4 bases; bases with no gene match: 9. Per germline, CDR1 SGHRS and CDR2 YFSETQ. The CDR3 consists of 17 residues. CDR3 loop: CASSPGQGIGSYNEQFF. The CDR3 DNA reads TGCGCCAGCAGCCCGGGACAGGGAATAGGGTCCTACAATGAGCAGTTCTTC.

The chain joins TRBV7-2 to TRBJ2-3; possible D gene TRBD1, 6 bases. Per germline, CDR1 SGHTA and CDR2 FQGNSA. This CDR3 has 13 residues. V gave up 5 bases and J gave up 4 bases, with 10 bases separating them. The CDR3 protein is CASSPNRADTQYF. The CDR3 DNA follows: TGTGCCAGCAGCCCAAACAGGGCAGATACGCAGTATTTT.

This chain joins TRBV10-3 and TRBJ2-5, with D tentatively TRBD1 (6 bases). CDR1 ENHRY and CDR2 SYGVKD come from the germline V gene. This CDR3 comprises 12 residues. V lost 9 bases, J lost 5 bases, and 13 bases lay in between. The CDR3 sequence is CAIGGDKETQYF. The CDR3 DNA is TGTGCCATTGGGGGCGATAAGGAGACCCAGTACTTC.

This chain joins TRBV29-1 and TRBJ2-2, with D possibly TRBD1 on 5 matching bases. V shed 5 bases and J shed 5 bases, with 18 bases lying between them. This CDR3 has 15 amino acids. Germline-derived CDR1 and CDR2 are SQVTM and ANQGSEA. The CDR3 DNA is TGCAGCGTTCTGTCTGGGGCCTCGAGGACCGGGGAGCTGTTTTTT. Translating it yields CSVLSGASRTGELFF.

This chain joins TRBV20-1 and TRBJ1-6; D possibly corresponds to TRBD1 (6 bases). Deletions cut 3 bases from V and 10 bases from J, with 16 bases between. The CDR3 extends over 14 amino acids. The germline gives CDR1 DFQATT, CDR2 SNEGSKA (reference sequence). CDR3 residues: CSASGAGEGSPLHF. The DNA for the CDR3 is TGCAGTGCTAGCGGGGCAGGGGAGGGCTCACCCCTCCACTTT.

This rearrangement joins TRBV5-1 to TRBJ2-2; 7 bases agree with TRBD1. The germline CDR1 and CDR2 sequences are SGHRS and YFSETQ. The CDR3 consists of 14 residues. V trimming: 4 bases; J trimming: 4 bases; junction bases outside the gene matches: 4. The CDR3 region has the DNA TGCGCCAGCAGCCCCGACAGGGCCACCGGGGAGCTGTTTTTT. Translated: CASSPDRATGELFF.

This clonotype was observed a handful of times. The chain is built from TRBV29-1 and TRBJ2-7; no reliable D call. In germline, CDR1 is SQVTM, CDR2 ANQGSEA. This CDR3 comprises 13 residues. V lost 4 bases and J 3 bases, leaving 13 bases between the germline ends. CDR3 amino acids: CSVGPQGLYEQYF. DNA of the CDR3: TGCAGCGTTGGTCCCCAAGGCCTCTACGAGCAGTACTTC.

This clonotype was found a few times. The chain carries TRBV5-1 and TRBJ1-5; no clear D. V was cut by 3 bases and J by 3 bases, with 7 bases left in between. The CDR3 runs to 13 residues. The V gene's germline CDR1 is SGHRS and CDR2 YFSETQ. The CDR3 nucleotides are TGCGCCAGCAGCTGGCAGCCCAATCAGCCCCAGCATTTT. It is translated as CASSWQPNQPQHF.